The 8 T cell receptor beta chains presented below share a single source sample, sequenced in a study of cytomegalovirus exposure and HLA in healthy donors. The PCR employed 60 Vbeta primers together with 13 Jbeta primers. Using immunoSEQ multiplex PCR, the repertoire was profiled, and TCRdb retains in-frame clones only, with some absent. The sample includes about 130,000 clones, around 81% seen only once; the top ten take around 0.7%. Sample: PBMCs. These receptors were collected from a man aged 18 to 30 in good health and CMV-seronegative.

This sequence joins TRBV27 and TRBJ2-7, with D possibly being TRBD2 (5 bases). The ends were cut back, 8 bases at V and 0 bases at J, with 11 bases in the middle. Germline V gene data show CDR1 as MNHEY and CDR2 as SMNVEV (reference sequence). The CDR3 runs to 13 residues. The CDR3 protein is CASRDPGSYEQYF. The CDR3 DNA reads as TGTGCCAGCCGGGATCCGGGCTCCTACGAGCAGTACTTC.

The J gene is TRBJ2-5, the V gene TRBV7-2; TRBD2 is a possible D gene (7 bases). CDR3 length: 16 residues. The V end lost 5 bases, the J end lost 3 bases, and 19 bases lay between the germline ends. Germline assignment: CDR1 SGHTA and CDR2 FQGNSA. CDR3 region: CASSHTAGDKKETQYF. DNA for the CDR3: TGTGCCAGCAGCCATACGGCGGGGGACAAAAAAGAGACCCAGTACTTC.

The chain carries TRBV5-1 and TRBJ1-6, with D possibly TRBD1 on 5 matching bases. This CDR3 is 13 amino acids long. With 6 bases removed from V and 5 bases from J, the gap between germline ends came to 9 bases. CDR1 SGHRS and CDR2 YFSETQ come from the germline V gene. CDR3 sequence reads: CASKEGHNSPLHF. The CDR3 coding sequence is TGCGCCAGCAAGGAGGGGCATAATTCACCCCTCCACTTT.

V is TRBV14 and J is TRBJ1-1, with TRBD1 identical over 7 bases. This CDR3 has 13 residues. V lost 6 bases to trimming and J lost 4 bases; unmatched junction nucleotides: 5. The germline V gene encodes CDR1 SGHDN and CDR2 FVKESK. CDR3 region: CASSRDSPTEAFF. The CDR3 bases are TGTGCCAGCAGTCGGGACAGTCCCACTGAAGCTTTCTTT.

This sequence joins TRBV9 and TRBJ2-5; D gene unclear. V lost 3 bases, J lost 2 bases, and 11 bases lay in between. Per the germline V gene, CDR1 is SGDLS and CDR2 is YYNGEE. The CDR3 loop spans 14 amino acids. The CDR3, as DNA: TGTGCCAGCAGCGCCCGTACTTCGCAAGAGACCCAGTACTTC. Residues: CASSARTSQETQYF.

V gene TRBV9 combines with J gene TRBJ2-6; 8 bases align to TRBD1. V lost 4 bases, J lost 1 base, and 4 bases stayed unmatched. This CDR3 contains 16 residues. Germline-derived CDR1 and CDR2 are SGDLS and YYNGEE. CDR3 loop: CASSFHRGSGANVLTF. In DNA, the CDR3 is TGTGCCAGCAGCTTCCACAGGGGGTCTGGGGCCAACGTCCTGACTTTC.

The chain is built from TRBV27 and TRBJ1-2; 11 bases map to TRBD1. The V and J ends lost 5 bases and 7 bases, in that order; junction bases with no gene match: 6. Looked up from germline, CDR1 is MNHEY and CDR2 is SMNVEV (reference sequence). This CDR3 contains 14 residues. CDR3 in DNA: TGTGCCAGCAGTCCCGGACAGGGGGCCGGTGGCTACACCTTC. Amino acids: CASSPGQGAGGYTF.

The chain carries TRBV7-8 and TRBJ2-3, with 7 bases aligning to TRBD2. V lost 4 bases, J lost 0 bases, and 10 bases stayed unmatched. The CDR3 length is 17 residues. Germline V CDR1 and CDR2: SGHVS, FQNEAQ. The CDR3 here is CASSSSSTSSSTDTQYF. As DNA, the CDR3 is TGTGCCAGCAGCTCCTCCTCGACTAGCTCTAGCACAGATACGCAGTATTTT. The full variable domain, completed using reference TRBV7-8 and TRBJ2-3, is GAGVSQSPRYKVAKRGQDVALRCDPISGHVSLFWYQQALGQGPEFLTYFQNEAQLDKSGLPSDRFFAERPEGSVSTLKIQRTQQEDSAVYLCASSSSSTSSSTDTQYFGPGTRLTVL.